The following is a T cell receptor (beta chain) sequence with its context. TCRdb processed the RT-PCR reads anew with MiXCR; each CDR3 protein has one entry. The table includes about 680,000 distinct CDR3 sequences, approximately 15% detected once. Germline V gene lookup returns CDR1 SGHAT and CDR2 FQNNGV. V dropped 5 bases and J dropped 4 bases, with 14 bases sitting between them. This CDR3 is built from 14 residues. The clonotype comes from a female donor in good health, serving as a healthy control. The genes are TRBV11-2 and TRBJ1-1; D gene unclear. The sequenced sample consisted of memory CD4+ T cells from blood. CDR3 in amino acids: CASSTRRVSTEAFF. The CDR3 nucleotides are TGTGCCAGCAGCACTCGCCGGGTGAGCACTGAAGCTTTCTTT.